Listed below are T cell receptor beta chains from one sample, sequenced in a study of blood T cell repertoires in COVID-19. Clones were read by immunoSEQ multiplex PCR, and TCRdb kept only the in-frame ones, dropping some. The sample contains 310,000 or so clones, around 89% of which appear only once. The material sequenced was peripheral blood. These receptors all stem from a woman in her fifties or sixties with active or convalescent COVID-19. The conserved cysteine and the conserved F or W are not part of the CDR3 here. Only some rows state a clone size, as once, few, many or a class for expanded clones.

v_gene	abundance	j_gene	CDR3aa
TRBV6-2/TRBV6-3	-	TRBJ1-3	ASSSGTSGNTIY
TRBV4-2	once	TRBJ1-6	ASSQDFIRTGVNSPLH
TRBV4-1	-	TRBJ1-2	ASSHPVAGVYGYT
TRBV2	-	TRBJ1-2	ASSEALWSGYT
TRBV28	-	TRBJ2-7	ASTERETWGEQY
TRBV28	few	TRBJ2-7	ASSFGTRRRNSLREQY
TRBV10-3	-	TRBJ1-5	ATDDRVGQPQH
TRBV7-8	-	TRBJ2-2	ATRRGGLAGGTGELF
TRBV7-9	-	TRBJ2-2	ASSTPGFANTGELF
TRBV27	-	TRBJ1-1	ASSMVRGSAEAF
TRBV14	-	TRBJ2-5	ASSLLGGGTQY
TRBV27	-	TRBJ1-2	ASSLSPGRLGYT
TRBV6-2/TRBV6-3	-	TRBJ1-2	ASSLTGNYGYT
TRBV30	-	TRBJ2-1	AWSLGDPALAEQF
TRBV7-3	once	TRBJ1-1	ASSFDRGRWNTEAF
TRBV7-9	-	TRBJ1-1	ASSLDRWGITEAF
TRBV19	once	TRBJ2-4	ASSTIWTRENIQY
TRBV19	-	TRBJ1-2	ASRQRYIFYGYT
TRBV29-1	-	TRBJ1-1	SAGQGQGAEAF
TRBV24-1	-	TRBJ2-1	ATSTGGSYNEQF
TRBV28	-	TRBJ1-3	ASGTVGNTIY
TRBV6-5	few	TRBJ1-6	ASSYPRQGNNSPLH
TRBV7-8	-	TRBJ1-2	ASSPHDGYT
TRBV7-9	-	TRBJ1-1	ASSSQGAQSEAF
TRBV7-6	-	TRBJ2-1	ASSLPSGGVSEQF
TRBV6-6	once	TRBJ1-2	ASTSWDSLNYGYT
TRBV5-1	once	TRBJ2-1	ASSAGTSGGTTYNEQF
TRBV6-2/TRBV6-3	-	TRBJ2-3	ASSSIAVKADTQY
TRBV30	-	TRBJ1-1	AWSYGTVGTEAF
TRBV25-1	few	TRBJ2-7	ATEPRGSSYEQY
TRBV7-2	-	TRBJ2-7	ASSLEVRDRGFYEQY
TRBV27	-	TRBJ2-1	ASSEPDRGRNEQF
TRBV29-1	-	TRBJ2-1	SDLPVGRSSSYNEQF
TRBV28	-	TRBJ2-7	ASRALRQARYEQY
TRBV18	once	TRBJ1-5	ASSPLEGAGQPQH
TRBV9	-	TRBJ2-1	ASSEGLDYNEQF
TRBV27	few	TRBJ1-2	ASRQAVDYGYT
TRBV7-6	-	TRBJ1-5	ASSSGTGGNQPQH
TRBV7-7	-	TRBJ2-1	ASSFGTGSGNEQF
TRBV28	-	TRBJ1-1	ASSFGTVGRPGNTEAF
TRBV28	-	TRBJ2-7	ASSLAPWGTGGAYSSYEQY
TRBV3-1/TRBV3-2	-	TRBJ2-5	ASSQGLASEETQY
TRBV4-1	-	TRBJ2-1	ASRTQREAVYNEQF
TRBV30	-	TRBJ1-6	AWSAGDSLNSPLH
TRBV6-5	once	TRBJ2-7	ASSLSPSTSYEQY
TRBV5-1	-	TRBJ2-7	ASSFMRESNEQY
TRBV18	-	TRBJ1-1	ASALDRSDTEAF
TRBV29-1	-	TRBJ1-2	SVDSTGLGYGYT
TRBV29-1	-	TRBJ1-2	SAAGSLTGGYT
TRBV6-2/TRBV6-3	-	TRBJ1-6	ASSYLGQGGSSPLH
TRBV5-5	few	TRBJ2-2	ASSLAPTANTGELF
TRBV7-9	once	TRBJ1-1	ASSYGSDRGTEAF
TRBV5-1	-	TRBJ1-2	ASSPEVGGAGGGYT